A single sample is the source of the 15 T cell receptor beta chains below, sequenced in a study of T cells in localized non-small cell lung cancer. Produced via immunoSEQ multiplex PCR; TCRdb's table is partial and in-frame only. The sample includes 40,000 to 55,000 clones, around 81% seen only once; the top ten take more than 4%. The sample was PBMCs, taken before any cancer treatment. The receptors were gathered from a woman aged 35 to 70 with stage II lung adenocarcinoma.

The DNA for the CDR3 is TGTGCCAGTAGTGGCCGGGGGAACTACAATGAGCAGTTCTTC. Its protein product is CASSGRGNYNEQFF. The V gene is TRBV19, the J gene TRBJ2-1; D is possibly TRBD2 (6 bases). CDR3 length equals 14 residues. Per germline, CDR1 LNHDA and CDR2 SQIVND (reference sequence). Trimming took 5 bases from V and 3 from J, leaving 11 bases between them.

Only a few counts were recorded for this clone. The chain couples TRBV4-2 to TRBJ1-5; D uncertain. The CDR3 runs to 16 residues. Trimming stripped 0 bases from V and 6 bases from J, with 15 bases between. Germline CDR1 LGHNA, CDR2 YNFKEQ. This CDR3 is CASSQDLANPSQPQHF. The CDR3 DNA reads as TGTGCCAGCAGCCAAGATTTGGCAAATCCCAGTCAGCCCCAGCATTTT.

This clone was seen only a few times. An end of the junction differs from the germline gene, which may be a read error. The rearrangement links TRBV6-1 to TRBJ2-7, with D tentatively TRBD2 (5 bases). From germline, CDR1 is MNHNS and CDR2 SASEGT. The CDR3 has 13 residues. The CDR3 DNA sequence: TGTGCCAGCAGTGAAGCCGAGGGATCCCGGTTGGGTTTC. It is translated as CASSEAEGSRLGF.

This clone was seen a handful of times. The chain employs TRBV18 and TRBJ2-1; TRBD1 matches 10 bases. In germline, CDR1 is KGHSH, CDR2 LQKENI. The CDR3 is made up of 15 amino acids. The junction had 6 bases not matched to a gene; V was cut back by 3 bases and J by 7 bases. DNA for the CDR3: TGTGCCAGCTCACCTCGGACAGGGGGTGTAAATGAGCAGTTCTTC. Encoded protein: CASSPRTGGVNEQFF. The variable domain in full, with the rest retrieved from reference TRBV18 and TRBJ2-1, is NAGVMQNPRHLVRRRGQEARLRCSPMKGHSHVYWYRQLPEEGLKFMVYLQKENIIDESGMPKERFSAEFPKEGPSILRIQQVVRGDSAAYFCASSPRTGGVNEQFFGPGTRLTVL.

This chain connects TRBV15 to TRBJ2-7; a weak D match, TRBD2 (6 bases). The CDR3 is 14 amino acids. The V gene lost 3 bases and the J gene lost 4 bases, with 13 bases spanning the gap. Germline V gene sequence: CDR1 LNHNV, CDR2 YYDKDF (reference sequence). CDR3 coding DNA: TGTGCCACCAGCAGGGGGGGAACCGGGTACGAGCAGTACTTC. It specifies CATSRGGTGYEQYF.

This rearrangement joins TRBV30 to TRBJ1-5, with a possible D match to TRBD1 (5 bases). The CDR3 extends over 16 amino acids. Germline V gene sequence: CDR1 GTSNPN, CDR2 SVGIG (reference sequence). V was cut by 1 base and J by 6 bases, with 19 bases left in between. The CDR3 protein is CAWSGPKVAGPQPQHF. The CDR3 DNA reads as TGTGCCTGGAGTGGACCCAAGGTGGCAGGGCCTCAGCCCCAGCATTTT.

V usage is TRBV5-6 and J usage is TRBJ1-5; D may be TRBD1 (5 bases). Germline loops: CDR1 SGHDT, CDR2 YYEEEE. The CDR3 has 14 residues. Trimming took 1 base from V and 7 from J, leaving 12 bases between them. This CDR3 is CASSLMGGRQPQHF. The DNA for the CDR3 is TGTGCCAGCAGCTTGATGGGGGGGAGACAGCCCCAGCATTTT.

The J gene is TRBJ1-5, the V gene TRBV28; maybe TRBD1 (6 bases). V dropped 5 bases and J dropped 5 bases, with 13 bases sitting between them. This CDR3 comprises 14 residues. Germline CDR1 and CDR2: MDHEN and SYDVKM. CDR3 in DNA: TGTGCCAGCAGTCTACAGGGACGGGATCAGCCCCAGCATTTT. Translation gives CASSLQGRDQPQHF.

This clone was counted between two and nine times. The chain carries TRBV5-6 and TRBJ1-2; 9 bases fit TRBD1. The germline V gene has CDR1 SGHDT and CDR2 YYEEEE. V shed 3 bases, J shed 4 bases, and the junction held 10 bases outside the gene matches. This CDR3 is built from 16 residues. The CDR3 reads CASSSLWDREVYGYTF. CDR3 DNA sequence: TGTGCCAGCAGCTCACTTTGGGACAGGGAGGTCTATGGCTACACCTTC. The entire variable domain, with the rest obtained from reference TRBV5-6 and TRBJ1-2, is as follows: DAGVTQSPTHLIKTRGQQVTLRCSPKSGHDTVSWYQQALGQGPQFIFQYYEEEERQRGNFPDRFSGHQFPNYSSELNVNALLLGDSALYLCASSSLWDREVYGYTFGSGTRLTVV.

The CDR3 sequence: CASRGGTQPYEQYF. Written as DNA, the CDR3 is TGTGCCAGCAGAGGTGGGACACAACCCTACGAGCAGTACTTC. The rearrangement uses TRBV2 and TRBJ2-7; D is perhaps TRBD1 (6 bases). Germline CDR1 reads SNHLY; CDR2 reads FYNNEI. The CDR3 loop spans 14 amino acids. Trimming removed 6 bases at V and 2 bases at J, with 14 bases between.

The chain carries TRBV5-5 and TRBJ1-1; unclear D gene. Germline loops: CDR1 SGHKS, CDR2 YYEKEE (reference sequence). This CDR3 is 14 amino acids long. V was trimmed by 4 bases and J by 2 bases, leaving 12 bases between them. In nucleotides, the CDR3 is TGTGCCAGCAGCCCTCTTACGGCCAACACTGAAGCTTTCTTT. Translating gives CASSPLTANTEAFF.

This clone was recorded a few times. The chain joins TRBV9 to TRBJ1-1, with TRBD1 matching over 7 bases. This CDR3 has 15 amino acids. V shed 4 bases, J shed 0 bases, and the junction held 6 bases outside the gene matches. The germline gives CDR1 SGDLS, CDR2 YYNGEE. The chain's CDR3 is CASSPRTGLNTEAFF. The CDR3 nucleotides are TGTGCCAGCAGCCCGAGGACAGGCTTGAACACTGAAGCTTTCTTT. Using reference TRBV9 and TRBJ1-1 for the parts outside the CDR3, the full variable domain is DSGVTQTPKHLITATGQRVTLRCSPRSGDLSVYWYQQSLDQGLQFLIQYYNGEERAKGNILERFSAQQFPDLHSELNLSSLELGDSALYFCASSPRTGLNTEAFFGQGTRLTVV.

The V gene is TRBV18, the J gene TRBJ2-2, with D hard to call. The germline V gene has CDR1 KGHSH and CDR2 LQKENI. The germline V and J ends were trimmed by 0 bases and 0 bases, with 8 bases remaining between them. The CDR3 contains 16 residues. The CDR3 protein is CASSPPAGANTGELFF. DNA for the CDR3: TGTGCCAGCTCACCACCGGCAGGAGCGAACACCGGGGAGCTGTTTTTT.

The chain carries TRBV7-9 and TRBJ1-2, with D perhaps TRBD1 (5 bases). CDR1 SEHNR and CDR2 FQNEAQ come from the germline V gene (reference sequence). The CDR3 runs to 15 residues. Trimming shortened V by 3 bases and J by 3 bases, and 14 bases separated the two germline ends. This CDR3 is CASSFGADSHYGYTF. Written as DNA, the CDR3 is TGTGCCAGCAGCTTTGGGGCAGACAGCCACTATGGCTACACCTTC.

The chain combines TRBV19 with TRBJ2-1; tentative D call: TRBD2 (5 bases). The germline gives CDR1 LNHDA, CDR2 SQIVND (reference sequence). Deletions cut 6 bases from V and 4 bases from J, with 13 bases between. CDR3 length: 14 residues. In nucleotides, the CDR3 is TGTGCCAGTAGGGACTCACTAGGATACAATGAGCAGTTCTTC. This gives the protein CASRDSLGYNEQFF.